This TCR beta chain comes out of a study of early T cells in non-severe SARS-CoV-2 infection. Overall study findings and caveats: Matches to VDJdb favored anti-spike CD8 responses and missed private and CD4 specificities.

Individual cDNA molecules each received unique molecular identifiers attached to them. TCRdb processed the 5' RACE reads anew with MiXCR; each CDR3 protein has one entry. The table has 80,000 or so distinct CDR3 sequences, about an eighth seen once. This clonotype has only a few counts. Its antigen remains unknown. V dropped 3 bases and J dropped 4 bases, with 18 bases sitting between them. Germline CDR1 is LNHDA and CDR2 is SQIVND (reference sequence). The length of the CDR3 is 16 residues. This chain connects TRBV19 to TRBJ1-2, with D possibly being TRBD1 (5 bases). This TCR was sampled from an adult who was a healthcare worker with PCR-confirmed SARS-CoV-2 infection or an uninfected control (not recorded which). What was sequenced was whole blood. The CDR3 here is CASSIPYAGSGYGYTF. DNA of the CDR3: TGTGCCAGTAGTATTCCCTATGCAGGGTCGGGCTATGGCTACACCTTC.